A single sample gave rise to the 15 T cell receptor beta chains below, sequenced in a study of shared clonotypes between healthy human individuals. Profiling relied on immunoSEQ multiplex PCR, and the TCRdb table lists in-frame clones only, not all of them. This sample carries about 2.3 million clones, more than 80% of them seen once, and the ten largest clones take 0.39%. The sample taken for sequencing was naive CD4+ T cells from PBMCs. Stated subset: CD45RA+ positively selected. These receptors all stem from a man between 18 and 29 years old in good health. Some clones in this sample may be carry-over from other donors' samples.

This chain uses TRBV5-8 with TRBJ1-2; no definite D call. CDR1 is SGHTS, CDR2 YDEGEE, per germline. Trimming left V 4 bases short and J 0 bases short, with 13 bases between. The CDR3 extends over 15 amino acids. The CDR3 region is CASSHYRDPNYGYTF. In DNA, the CDR3 is TGTGCCAGCAGCCATTACCGGGATCCTAACTATGGCTACACCTTC.

The chain links TRBV11-2 to TRBJ1-2; maybe TRBD1 (5 bases). Germline V gene lookup returns CDR1 SGHAT and CDR2 FQNNGV. The ends were cut back, 3 bases at V and 4 bases at J, with 12 bases in the middle. This CDR3 has 14 amino acids. CDR3 nucleotide sequence: TGTGCCAGCAGCTTGGGGCCGACCGCCTATGGCTACACCTTC. It is translated as CASSLGPTAYGYTF.

This clone was counted a few times. The chain is built from TRBV28 and TRBJ1-1; D remains ambiguous. Germline CDR1 is MDHEN and CDR2 is SYDVKM. The CDR3 loop spans 10 amino acids. The V and J ends lost 8 bases and 7 bases respectively, with 8 bases between them. CDR3 amino acids: CASGRDEAFF. The CDR3 nucleotides are TGTGCCAGCGGCCGGGATGAAGCTTTCTTT.

The chain carries TRBV9 and TRBJ2-5; D is tentatively TRBD1 or TRBD2 (5 bases each). Trimming took off 4 bases at V and 7 bases at J, with 26 bases between the two ends. This CDR3 has 17 residues. Per the germline V gene, CDR1 is SGDLS and CDR2 is YYNGEE. CDR3 sequence: CASSLGAGSISGGTQYF. The CDR3 DNA sequence: TGTGCCAGCAGCCTCGGGGCAGGGTCTATCTCAGGAGGGACCCAGTACTTC.

The V gene is TRBV28, the J gene TRBJ1-1, with D maybe TRBD1 (5 bases). This CDR3 spans 15 amino acids. CDR1 and CDR2 from the germline V gene are MDHEN and SYDVKM. V was clipped by 6 bases and J by 4 bases, with 18 bases between them. This CDR3 reads CASRHYRTSSTEAFF. In DNA, the CDR3 is TGTGCCAGCAGGCACTACCGGACATCCTCCACTGAAGCTTTCTTT. The full variable domain, rest sourced from reference TRBV28 and TRBJ1-1, is DVKVTQSSRYLVKRTGEKVFLECVQDMDHENMFWYRQDPGLGLRLIYFSYDVKMKEKGDIPEGYSVSREKKERFSLILESASTNQTSMYLCASRHYRTSSTEAFFGQGTRLTVV.

CDR3 residues: CAAGQQETQYF. The CDR3 DNA sequence: TGTGCCGCCGGACAGCAAGAGACCCAGTACTTC. The genes are TRBV25-1 and TRBJ2-5; D is perhaps TRBD1 (6 bases). From germline, CDR1 is MGHDK and CDR2 SYGVNS. The CDR3 covers 11 residues. Trimming removed 11 bases from V and 2 bases from J, with 9 bases in between. Looking up the rest from reference TRBV25-1 and TRBJ2-5 gives the full variable domain: EADIYQTPRYLVIGTGKKITLECSQTMGHDKMYWYQQDPGMELHLIHYSYGVNSTEKGDLSSESTVSRIRTEHFPLTLESARPSHTSQYLCAAGQQETQYFGPGTRLLVL.

The V call is TRBV27, the J call TRBJ1-1; D might be TRBD1 (6 bases). CDR1 is MNHEY and CDR2 is SMNVEV in the germline V gene (reference sequence). V lost 4 bases and J 0 bases, leaving 12 bases between the germline ends. The CDR3 covers 15 residues. The CDR3, as DNA: TGTGCCAGCAGTTCAACAGGGCAAGTGAACACTGAAGCTTTCTTT. The encoded protein is CASSSTGQVNTEAFF.

The chain has TRBV5-6 and TRBJ1-1; TRBD1 agrees at 7 bases. The CDR3 length is 11 residues. The germline CDR1 and CDR2 sequences are SGHDT and YYEEEE. J was trimmed by 11 bases and V by 2 bases; bases with no gene match: 3. CDR3 DNA: TGTGCCAGCAGCTTCAGGGGGACGGCTTTCTTT. This encodes CASSFRGTAFF.

The chain combines TRBV9 with TRBJ2-3; TRBD2 might be the D (5 bases). Trimming pared 6 bases from V and 3 bases from J, leaving 14 bases between. The V gene's germline CDR1 is SGDLS and CDR2 YYNGEE. This CDR3 is 14 amino acids long. CDR3 coding DNA: TGTGCCAGCAATTGGGGAGAAAGTACAGATACGCAGTATTTT. This translates into CASNWGESTDTQYF.

The genes are TRBV19 and TRBJ1-5; 7 bases are shared with TRBD1. The CDR3 runs 15 residues. Germline V CDR1 and CDR2: LNHDA, SQIVND (reference sequence). V lost 5 bases to trimming and J lost 6 bases; unmatched junction nucleotides: 10. Here the CDR3 reads CASSGNRGGGQPQHF. CDR3 DNA sequence: TGTGCCAGTAGTGGGAACAGGGGAGGCGGTCAGCCCCAGCATTTT.

The chain is built from TRBV9 and TRBJ2-7; D gene uncertain. Germline V gene sequence: CDR1 SGDLS, CDR2 YYNGEE. The CDR3 has 13 amino acids. Trimming took 3 bases from V and 1 from J, leaving 8 bases between them. The DNA of the CDR3 is TGTGCCAGCAGCGGTGGACCGTCCTACGAGCAGTACTTC. Its protein is CASSGGPSYEQYF.

V gene TRBV28 combines with J gene TRBJ2-3; TRBD2 matches 10 bases. J gave up 6 bases and V 11 bases, and 11 bases lay outside the gene matches. CDR3 size: 14 residues. From germline, CDR1 is MDHEN and CDR2 SYDVKM. In DNA, the CDR3 is TGTGCCCTAACGAAACTAGCGGGAAGGGATACGCAGTATTTT. It specifies CALTKLAGRDTQYF. The entire variable domain, with the rest obtained from reference TRBV28 and TRBJ2-3, is as follows: DVKVTQSSRYLVKRTGEKVFLECVQDMDHENMFWYRQDPGLGLRLIYFSYDVKMKEKGDIPEGYSVSREKKERFSLILESASTNQTSMYLCALTKLAGRDTQYFGPGTRLTVL.

This chain joins TRBV5-8 and TRBJ2-7; either TRBD1 or TRBD2 may supply D (5 bases each). V lost 2 bases, J lost 3 bases, and 12 bases lay in between. The CDR3 length is 14 residues. Germline CDR1 reads SGHTS; CDR2 reads YDEGEE. CDR3 loop: CASSLYGGSYEQYF. CDR3 coding DNA: TGTGCCAGCAGCTTATATGGGGGAAGCTACGAGCAGTACTTC.

The chain joins TRBV27 to TRBJ2-5; 7 bases map to TRBD2. CDR3 size: 17 residues. V gave up 4 bases and J gave up 5 bases; unmatched junction bases: 16. CDR1 is MNHEY and CDR2 is SMNVEV in the germline V gene (reference sequence). In DNA form, the CDR3 reads TGTGCCAGCAGTTCATTGACTAGCCGATATCTGGGGGAGACCCAGTACTTC. It translates to CASSSLTSRYLGETQYF.

The chain links TRBV28 to TRBJ1-1; 7 bases are shared with TRBD1. Trimming cost V 5 bases and J 6 bases; bases outside gene matches: 6. The CDR3 loop spans 13 amino acids. CDR1 and CDR2 from the germline V gene are MDHEN and SYDVKM. The CDR3, as DNA: TGTGCCAGCAGTACAACAGGGGACCCTGAAGCTTTCTTT. This sequence encodes CASSTTGDPEAFF.